One sample yielded the 31 T cell receptor beta chains listed below, sequenced in a study of blood T cell repertoires in COVID-19. Data came from immunoSEQ multiplex PCR; TCRdb stores just in-frame clones and leaves some out. This sample yields 150,000 to 200,000 clones, of which around 89% are seen a single time; roughly 8.8% belongs to the top ten. Specimen: PBMCs or T cells enriched from blood (not recorded which). The receptors here all came from a woman aged 18-35 years who had recovered from COVID-19.

This rearrangement joins TRBV7-9 to TRBJ1-1; 9 bases are shared with TRBD1. Germline lookup yields CDR1 SEHNR and CDR2 FQNEAQ (reference sequence). This CDR3 is 14 amino acids long. J gave up 5 bases and V 5 bases, and 6 bases lay outside the gene matches. The CDR3 sequence is CASSRGQGETEAFF. In DNA, the CDR3 is TGTGCCAGCAGCAGGGGACAGGGTGAAACTGAAGCTTTCTTT.

The genes are TRBV25-1 and TRBJ1-1, with D maybe TRBD1 (5 bases). There are 14 residues in the CDR3. Per germline, CDR1 MGHDK and CDR2 SYGVNS. V dropped 5 bases and J dropped 5 bases, with 15 bases sitting between them. The DNA of the CDR3 is TGTGCCAGCAGTCTCCCGGGGAGGGGAACTGAAGCTTTCTTT. Encoded protein: CASSLPGRGTEAFF.

The rearrangement uses TRBV28 and TRBJ1-5; tentatively, D is TRBD1 (5 bases). CDR3 length equals 16 residues. V lost 5 bases to trimming and J lost 7 bases, with 21 bases between them. The germline gives CDR1 MDHEN, CDR2 SYDVKM. CDR3 nucleotides: TGTGCCAGCAGTCCTGAGGAGAGGCAGGGTAGGCAGCCCCAGCATTTT. It yields the protein CASSPEERQGRQPQHF.

Here the CDR3 DNA reads TGTGCCAGCAGCCAGCTAGCGGGGGGGCCGAACACCGGGGAGCTGTTTTTT. Translated, it gives CASSQLAGGPNTGELFF. The chain carries TRBV5-4 and TRBJ2-2, with 12 bases fitting TRBD2. The CDR3 is made up of 17 amino acids. V lost 4 bases and J lost 0; bases outside the gene matches: 4. Germline V lookup: CDR1 SGHNT, CDR2 YYREEE (reference sequence). The full variable domain, rest sourced from reference TRBV5-4 and TRBJ2-2, is ETGVTQSPTHLIKTRGQQVTLRCSSQSGHNTVSWYQQALGQGPQFIFQYYREEENGRGNFPPRFSGLQFPNYSSELNVNALELDDSALYLCASSQLAGGPNTGELFFGEGSRLTVL.

The chain couples TRBV27 to TRBJ1-1; 9 nucleotides match TRBD1. Germline loops: CDR1 MNHEY, CDR2 SMNVEV (reference sequence). The CDR3 runs 13 residues. Trimming took 6 bases from V and 4 from J; bases not matched to a gene: 3. DNA of the CDR3: TGTGCCAGCAGGACAGGGGGGGCCACTGAAGCTTTCTTT. The encoded protein is CASRTGGATEAFF.

The CDR3 bases are TGTGCCAGCAGTTTCCTCAGGGGTGGATCGTCAGATACGCAGTATTTT. Translating it yields CASSFLRGGSSDTQYF. The rearrangement uses TRBV27 and TRBJ2-3; a weak D match, TRBD1 (6 bases). This CDR3 has 16 amino acids. The germline V gene encodes CDR1 MNHEY and CDR2 SMNVEV (reference sequence). V was trimmed by 3 bases and J by 4 bases, leaving 17 bases between them.

The chain carries TRBV5-1 and TRBJ1-2, with unresolved D. The germline V gene has CDR1 SGHRS and CDR2 YFSETQ. V dropped 0 bases and J dropped 5 bases, with 5 bases sitting between them. The CDR3 is 12 residues long. The DNA of the CDR3 is TGCGCCAGCAGCTTGGCCCTATATGGCTACACCTTC. Its protein product is CASSLALYGYTF. Supplemented by reference TRBV5-1 and TRBJ1-2, the full variable domain reads KAGVTQTPRYLIKTRGQQVTLSCSPISGHRSVSWYQQTPGQGLQFLFEYFSETQRNKGNFPGRFSGRQFSNSRSEMNVSTLELGDSALYLCASSLALYGYTFGSGTRLTVV.

V is TRBV11-2 and J is TRBJ1-2, with 10 bases identical to TRBD1. CDR1 SGHAT and CDR2 FQNNGV come from the germline V gene. Losses at the gene ends were 2 bases for V and 4 bases for J; bases not matched to a gene: 4. The CDR3 contains 15 residues. The CDR3 sequence is CASSLKRDRGYGYTF. The CDR3 DNA follows: TGTGCCAGCAGCTTAAAGAGGGACAGGGGCTATGGCTACACCTTC.

The J gene is TRBJ1-4, the V gene TRBV7-9; a weak D match, TRBD1 (5 bases). Germline lookup yields CDR1 SEHNR and CDR2 FQNEAQ (reference sequence). V was cut by 5 bases and J by 2 bases, with 12 bases left in between. The CDR3 covers 15 residues. CDR3 in DNA: TGTGCCAGCAGCGAGGAGGGGATGACTAATGAAAAACTGTTTTTT. Translated, it gives CASSEEGMTNEKLFF.

CDR3 sequence reads: CASSYSGERANGYTF. The CDR3 DNA reads as TGTGCCAGCAGTTACTCGGGAGAACGAGCAAATGGCTACACCTTC. The rearrangement uses TRBV6-5 and TRBJ1-2, with D unresolved. CDR3 length equals 15 residues. V was shortened by 0 bases and J by 6 bases, with 14 bases between the two germline ends. CDR1 and CDR2 from the germline V gene are MNHEY and SVGAGI.

This chain links TRBV27 with TRBJ2-2; 9 bases fit TRBD1. J lost 5 bases, V lost 9 bases, and 7 bases had no gene match. The germline V gene encodes CDR1 MNHEY and CDR2 SMNVEV (reference sequence). The CDR3 has 14 amino acids. The CDR3 sequence: CASQRGQGTGELFF. CDR3 DNA: TGTGCCAGTCAACGAGGACAGGGGACCGGGGAGCTGTTTTTT.

A single count supports this clone. The rearrangement links TRBV19 to TRBJ1-5, with D hard to call. Trimming cost V 3 bases and J 3 bases, with 18 bases left between them. The germline V gene has CDR1 LNHDA and CDR2 SQIVND (reference sequence). The CDR3 is 17 amino acids. CDR3 in amino acids: CASSIYEVGRYNQPQHF. CDR3 sequence (DNA): TGTGCCAGTAGTATTTATGAAGTCGGCAGGTACAATCAGCCCCAGCATTTT.

This clone appeared a few times. The V and J genes are TRBV6-5 and TRBJ1-3, with a weak D call TRBD1 (5 bases). The CDR3 contains 16 residues. V gave up 2 bases and J gave up 1 base, with 12 bases separating them. Germline V gives CDR1 MNHEY, CDR2 SVGAGI. In DNA form, the CDR3 reads TGTGCCAGCAGTTACCGCTTTCCAGGGTCTGGAAACACCATATATTTT. Protein: CASSYRFPGSGNTIYF.

The gene calls are TRBV15 and TRBJ2-2; TRBD1 matches 9 bases. This CDR3 has 17 residues. J was trimmed by 6 bases and V by 5 bases; bases with no gene match: 13. In germline, CDR1 is LNHNV, CDR2 YYDKDF (reference sequence). CDR3 nucleotides: TGTGCCACCAGCGGCTCCATGCGGGACAGGGATCCCGGGGAGCTGTTTTTT. It encodes CATSGSMRDRDPGELFF.

The chain links TRBV6-5 to TRBJ1-6; 10 nucleotides match TRBD1. This CDR3 comprises 16 residues. Germline-derived CDR1 and CDR2 are MNHEY and SVGAGI. V gave up 2 bases and J gave up 7 bases; unmatched junction bases: 5. CDR3 sequence: CASSYGDRGWNSPLHF. CDR3 bases: TGTGCCAGCAGTTACGGGGACAGGGGTTGGAATTCACCCCTCCACTTT.

The chain is built from TRBV7-9 and TRBJ2-7; 10 bases agree with TRBD1. This CDR3 is built from 16 residues. V lost 4 bases and J lost 2; bases outside the gene matches: 8. CDR1 is SEHNR, CDR2 FQNEAQ, per germline (reference sequence). The chain's CDR3 is CASSYPTGQGPYEQYF. DNA of the CDR3: TGTGCCAGCAGCTACCCCACGGGACAGGGGCCCTACGAGCAGTACTTC.

The chain is built from TRBV20-1 and TRBJ2-3; 7 bases align to TRBD2. CDR3 length equals 19 residues. Germline values: CDR1 DFQATT, CDR2 SNEGSKA (reference sequence). Trimming took 3 bases from V and 7 from J; bases not matched to a gene: 25. The CDR3 region is CSASHPMTPGGTLGNTQYF. CDR3 sequence (DNA): TGCAGTGCTAGTCACCCTATGACACCGGGGGGTACCTTAGGGAATACGCAGTATTTT.

This clone was detected once. This sequence joins TRBV3-1 (or the pseudogene TRBV3-2) and TRBJ2-5; the match to TRBD2 covers 8 bases. With 6 bases clipped from V and 5 bases from J, the junction kept 8 bases outside the gene matches. Germline V gene sequence: CDR1 LGHDT, CDR2 YNNKEL (reference sequence). The length of the CDR3 is 14 residues. CDR3 nucleotides: TGTGCCAGCAGTCCAATAGCGGGGACTGAGACCCAGTACTTC. Translated: CASSPIAGTETQYF.

The CDR3 is CASSLQYLHEQYF. CDR3 DNA: TGTGCCAGCAGTCTGCAGTATCTCCACGAGCAGTACTTC. The rearrangement links TRBV28 to TRBJ2-7; the D is unclear. The germline gives CDR1 MDHEN, CDR2 SYDVKM. Trimming cost V 5 bases and J 5 bases, with 13 bases left between them. The CDR3 is made up of 13 amino acids. The complete variable domain, with remaining parts taken from reference TRBV28 and TRBJ2-7, reads DVKVTQSSRYLVKRTGEKVFLECVQDMDHENMFWYRQDPGLGLRLIYFSYDVKMKEKGDIPEGYSVSREKKERFSLILESASTNQTSMYLCASSLQYLHEQYFGPGTRLTVT.

This chain connects TRBV5-6 to TRBJ1-1; possible D gene TRBD1, 5 bases. V shed 1 base and J shed 8 bases, with 18 bases lying between them. This CDR3 is built from 15 residues. Germline CDR1 SGHDT, CDR2 YYEEEE. The CDR3 here is CASSLRLAAPGEAFF. The CDR3 bases are TGTGCCAGCAGCTTGAGGTTGGCCGCGCCAGGGGAAGCTTTCTTT.

Regarding this clone: This sequence may be a read error, since a much larger clone differs from it by one base. Additional DNA sequences in this sample encode the identical CDR3. V gene TRBV11-2 combines with J gene TRBJ1-1; D remains ambiguous. The length of the CDR3 is 13 residues. Germline CDR1 reads SGHAT; CDR2 reads FQNNGV. Trimming pared 0 bases from V and 1 base from J, leaving 3 bases between. CDR3: CASSLDRNTEAFF. CDR3 bases: TGTGCCAGCAGCTTAGACAGGAACACTGAAGCTTTCTTT.

The V gene is TRBV9, the J gene TRBJ1-6; D is perhaps TRBD1 (5 bases). This CDR3 comprises 12 residues. V shed 0 bases and J shed 12 bases, with 7 bases lying between them. Per germline, CDR1 SGDLS and CDR2 YYNGEE. In nucleotides, the CDR3 is TGTGCCAGCAGCGTAGACCAGGGACCCCTCCACTTT. Protein sequence: CASSVDQGPLHF.

This rearrangement joins TRBV9 to TRBJ2-1, with 9 nucleotides matching TRBD1. Trimming removed 4 bases from V and 7 bases from J; junction bases left unmatched: 9. Germline loops: CDR1 SGDLS, CDR2 YYNGEE. This CDR3 is 15 amino acids long. The CDR3 is CASSPPDRGINEQFF. The CDR3 DNA reads TGTGCCAGCAGCCCACCGGACAGGGGCATTAATGAGCAGTTCTTC.

This clone was seen a few times. V usage is TRBV27 and J usage is TRBJ1-4; 8 bases fit TRBD1. V was pared by 5 bases and J by 8 bases, with 7 bases of the junction left unmatched. This CDR3 has 14 amino acids. Germline V lookup: CDR1 MNHEY, CDR2 SMNVEV (reference sequence). This CDR3 reads CASSAAGTGEKLFF. In DNA form, the CDR3 reads TGTGCCAGCAGTGCAGCTGGGACAGGAGAAAAACTGTTTTTT. Full variable domain (rest looked up from reference TRBV27 and TRBJ1-4): EAQVTQNPRYLITVTGKKLTVTCSQNMNHEYMSWYRQDPGLGLRQIYYSMNVEVTDKGDVPEGYKVSRKEKRNFPLILESPSPNQTSLYFCASSAAGTGEKLFFGSGTQLSVL.

The gene calls are TRBV5-5 and TRBJ2-3; weak D call: TRBD2 (7 bases). V was trimmed by 4 bases and J by 14 bases, leaving 26 bases between them. CDR1 SGHKS and CDR2 YYEKEE come from the germline V gene (reference sequence). This CDR3 comprises 15 residues. In nucleotides, the CDR3 is TGTGCCAGCAGCCGCGCGGGGGCCCAGGGAGGTTTTGCGTATTTT. It is translated as CASSRAGAQGGFAYF.

The V call is TRBV7-9, the J call TRBJ2-7; weak D call: TRBD1 (6 bases). There are 16 residues in the CDR3. Germline assignment: CDR1 SEHNR and CDR2 FQNEAQ (reference sequence). V shed 6 bases and J shed 5 bases, with 23 bases lying between them. The CDR3 here is CASSKFKGHPFNEQYF. CDR3 nucleotides: TGTGCCAGCAGTAAGTTTAAGGGACATCCGTTTAACGAGCAGTACTTC.

The rearrangement uses TRBV28 and TRBJ2-7; D call uncertain. Between the trimmed V and J ends, which lost 8 bases and 3 bases, there was a span of 11 bases. This CDR3 is 12 amino acids long. Germline V lookup: CDR1 MDHEN, CDR2 SYDVKM. This CDR3 is CASEALDYEQYF. CDR3 bases: TGTGCCAGCGAAGCGCTTGACTACGAGCAGTACTTC.

The chain employs TRBV24-1 and TRBJ2-3; 10 bases match TRBD2. The trim removed 4 bases at V and 5 bases at J, leaving 8 bases unmatched. From germline, CDR1 is KGHDR and CDR2 SFDVKD. The CDR3 totals 16 residues. Written as DNA, the CDR3 is TGTGCCACCAGTGAACCAAGCGGGGGGGCCAAAGATACGCAGTATTTT. Translation gives CATSEPSGGAKDTQYF.

The chain uses TRBV6-4 and TRBJ1-5; 8 nucleotides align to TRBD1. The J segment lost 0 bases and the V segment lost 9 bases, leaving 13 bases of the junction unmatched. This CDR3 is built from 17 residues. CDR1 and CDR2 from the germline V gene are MRHNA and SNTAGT. Here the CDR3 DNA reads TGTGCCAGAACGAGGACAGGGTCTCGCTATAGCAATCAGCCCCAGCATTTT. Residues: CARTRTGSRYSNQPQHF.

This clone was counted a few times. The chain couples TRBV6-4 to TRBJ2-3; 11 nucleotides agree with TRBD1. Germline V gene data show CDR1 as MRHNA and CDR2 as SNTAGT. The J segment lost 4 bases and the V segment lost 0 bases, leaving 0 bases of the junction unmatched. The CDR3 is 15 amino acids. The CDR3 DNA reads as TGTGCCAGCAGTGACTCGGGACAGGGGGCAGATACGCAGTATTTT. This codes for CASSDSGQGADTQYF.

The table lists this clone with a count of one. DNA of the CDR3: TGTGCCAGCTCACCATCGGGGGAAGCTTTCTTT. Translation: CASSPSGEAFF. The chain couples TRBV18 to TRBJ1-1; D not resolved. The CDR3 length is 11 residues. Germline V gene lookup returns CDR1 KGHSH and CDR2 LQKENI. Deletions cut 2 bases from V and 8 bases from J, with 6 bases between. The full variable domain, in which reference TRBV18 and TRBJ1-1 provide the parts outside the CDR3, is NAGVMQNPRHLVRRRGQEARLRCSPMKGHSHVYWYRQLPEEGLKFMVYLQKENIIDESGMPKERFSAEFPKEGPSILRIQQVVRGDSAAYFCASSPSGEAFFGQGTRLTVV.